This TCR beta chain was found in a study of blood T cells in healthy people across ages. General study results and limits: Donors of long life had a larger count of naive CD4+ cells and greater diversity than aged donors.

A second PCR, run for about 6 to 11 cycles, used a sample-barcoded 5' primer plus a J-beta primer mix. A template-switch adaptor containing 12 random nucleotides labeled each cDNA molecule. TCRdb analysed the 5' RACE reads with MiXCR anew, one entry per CDR3 protein. The repertoire consists of approximately 600,000 distinct CDR3 sequences, with approximately 59% occurring once and the leading ten covering 30% to 40%. The CDR3 has 15 amino acids. The V segment lost 2 bases and the J segment 2 bases; nucleotides outside the gene matches: 5. Germline values: CDR1 ENHRY, CDR2 SYGVKD. As concerns this clonotype: Its antigen remains unidentified.

The sequenced sample was blood. The receptor's source is a man in his 60s in good health. This chain links TRBV10-3 with TRBJ2-5; 7 bases agree with TRBD1. The CDR3 DNA is TGTGCCATCAGTGAGAGGGGGCTTTTGCAAGAGACCCAGTACTTC. Its translation: CAISERGLLQETQYF.